The rows below give T cell receptor beta chains drawn from one sample of a study of beta chain features in type 1 diabetes. Using immunoSEQ multiplex PCR, the repertoire was profiled, and TCRdb retains in-frame clones only, with some absent. Among about 620,000 clones, around 15% were seen once, and the ten largest hold around 0.1%. The sample comprised naive CD4+ T cells from blood. Source of these receptors: a man aged 18-30 years in good health. Both conserved end residues are part of each CDR3. The order of the fields is V gene, J gene, clone size, D gene, CDR3 DNA, CDR3 protein. A D gene is named only where the DNA matches it firmly. Size tells how often a clone was seen (once, few, many) or the class of an expanded clone, and some rows leave it out.

V gene: TRBV4-2; J gene: TRBJ2-7; clone size: few; D gene: -; CDR3 DNA: TGTGCCAGCAGCCAAGAGAGGGGCCAGAGCTACGAGCAGTACTTC; CDR3 protein: CASSQERGQSYEQYF
V gene: TRBV27; J gene: TRBJ2-3; clone size: -; D gene: -; CDR3 DNA: TGTGCCAGCGGGCGGCGGGGCGGCACAGATACGCAGTATTTT; CDR3 protein: CASGRRGGTDTQYF
V gene: TRBV6-4; J gene: TRBJ2-2; clone size: -; D gene: -; CDR3 DNA: TGTGCCAGCAGTTGGGGTTCCATCTCCGGGGAGCTGTTTTTT; CDR3 protein: CASSWGSISGELFF
V gene: TRBV7-2; J gene: TRBJ2-1; clone size: -; D gene: TRBD2; CDR3 DNA: TGTGCCAGCAGCCCCGAGCGGGGTAAGCAGTTCTTC; CDR3 protein: CASSPERGKQFF
V gene: TRBV2; J gene: TRBJ1-2; clone size: -; D gene: -; CDR3 DNA: TGTGCCAGCAGTGAAGCTCCGACAGCTTTCTATGGCTACACCTTC; CDR3 protein: CASSEAPTAFYGYTF
V gene: TRBV5-6; J gene: TRBJ1-1; clone size: few; D gene: -; CDR3 DNA: TGTGCCAGCAGCTTGAAAGGTGGACGGGGAGGACTGGAAGCTTTCTTT; CDR3 protein: CASSLKGGRGGLEAFF
V gene: TRBV19; J gene: TRBJ1-5; clone size: few; D gene: -; CDR3 DNA: TGTGCCAGTAGTATACGGTCAGGGTATCAGCCCCAGCATTTT; CDR3 protein: CASSIRSGYQPQHF
V gene: TRBV18; J gene: TRBJ2-2; clone size: few; D gene: -; CDR3 DNA: TGTGCCAGCTCACCAAGTCTCAGAACGGACGGGGAGCTGTTTTTT; CDR3 protein: CASSPSLRTDGELFF
V gene: TRBV4-3; J gene: TRBJ2-7; clone size: few; D gene: TRBD2; CDR3 DNA: TGCGCCAGCAGCCAAGAACTAGCGGGGGGTGGAGAGCAGTACTTC; CDR3 protein: CASSQELAGGGEQYF
V gene: TRBV25-1; J gene: TRBJ2-2; clone size: few; D gene: TRBD2; CDR3 DNA: TGTGCCAGCAGTGAATCCAGCGGGGCAACCGGGGAGCTGTTTTTT; CDR3 protein: CASSESSGATGELFF
V gene: TRBV21-1; J gene: TRBJ2-3; clone size: -; D gene: -; CDR3 DNA: TGTGCCAGCAAAGCGGGAGCATCCACAGATACGCAGTATTTT; CDR3 protein: CASKAGASTDTQYF
V gene: TRBV9; J gene: TRBJ2-7; clone size: -; D gene: TRBD1; CDR3 DNA: TGTGCCAGCAGCGTAGCAGGGACAGGGGACGAGCAGTACTTC; CDR3 protein: CASSVAGTGDEQYF
V gene: TRBV19; J gene: TRBJ1-6; clone size: -; D gene: -; CDR3 DNA: TGTGCCAGTAGGGACGCCGCCTATAATTCACCCCTCCACTTT; CDR3 protein: CASRDAAYNSPLHF
V gene: TRBV7-2; J gene: TRBJ2-1; clone size: few; D gene: -; CDR3 DNA: TGTGCCAGCAGCGTCAGACTAAGAAATTACAATGAGCAGTTCTTC; CDR3 protein: CASSVRLRNYNEQFF
V gene: TRBV14; J gene: TRBJ1-1; clone size: -; D gene: -; CDR3 DNA: TGTGCCAGCAGCCAGACTTGGGGTCCGAACACTGAAGCTTTCTTT; CDR3 protein: CASSQTWGPNTEAFF
V gene: TRBV29-1; J gene: TRBJ1-5; clone size: few; D gene: -; CDR3 DNA: TGCAGCGTTCTGACAGGCGGTCGCAATCAGCCCCAGCATTTT; CDR3 protein: CSVLTGGRNQPQHF
V gene: TRBV27; J gene: TRBJ2-7; clone size: -; D gene: TRBD2; CDR3 DNA: TGTGCCAGCAGTTCCGGAACACGGGGGAGGGGCGAGCAGTACTTC; CDR3 protein: CASSSGTRGRGEQYF
V gene: TRBV19; J gene: TRBJ2-5; clone size: -; D gene: TRBD1; CDR3 DNA: TGTGCCAGTAAGGGTCCGAAGGGGGCATGGCGAGAGACCCAGTACTTC; CDR3 protein: CASKGPKGAWRETQYF
V gene: TRBV5-4; J gene: TRBJ2-7; clone size: -; D gene: TRBD1; CDR3 DNA: TGTGCCAGCAGTCGGACAGGGGTTTACGAGCAGTACTTC; CDR3 protein: CASSRTGVYEQYF
V gene: TRBV13; J gene: TRBJ2-7; clone size: -; D gene: -; CDR3 DNA: TGTGCCAGCAGCTCCGTTTCGTCCTTATACGAGCAGTACTTC; CDR3 protein: CASSSVSSLYEQYF
V gene: TRBV7-2; J gene: TRBJ1-1; clone size: few; D gene: TRBD1; CDR3 DNA: TGTGCCAGCAGGTCGGCGGACAGGTCGAACACTGAAGCTTTCTTT; CDR3 protein: CASRSADRSNTEAFF
V gene: TRBV7-2; J gene: TRBJ1-1; clone size: -; D gene: -; CDR3 DNA: TGTGCCAGCAGCTTAGCGCCCACGTCTTACACTGAAGCTTTCTTT; CDR3 protein: CASSLAPTSYTEAFF
V gene: TRBV30; J gene: TRBJ1-2; clone size: few; D gene: TRBD1; CDR3 DNA: TGTGCCTGGAGTCCTGCCAGGGGGTATGGCTACACCTTC; CDR3 protein: CAWSPARGYGYTF
V gene: TRBV27; J gene: TRBJ2-3; clone size: few; D gene: -; CDR3 DNA: TGTGCCAGCAGTTTCCGGTTAGGGGTGCGCACAGATACGCAGTATTTT; CDR3 protein: CASSFRLGVRTDTQYF
V gene: TRBV25-1; J gene: TRBJ1-2; clone size: few; D gene: -; CDR3 DNA: TGTGCCAGCAGTGAAAGGGTCTGGGGTGGCTACACCTTC; CDR3 protein: CASSERVWGGYTF
V gene: TRBV18; J gene: TRBJ1-2; clone size: -; D gene: -; CDR3 DNA: TGTGCCAGCTCACTGACAGAGAGCTATGGCTACACCTTC; CDR3 protein: CASSLTESYGYTF
V gene: TRBV9; J gene: TRBJ2-7; clone size: -; D gene: -; CDR3 DNA: TGTGCCAGCAGCGACCTCGGAGAGCAGTACTTC; CDR3 protein: CASSDLGEQYF
V gene: TRBV7-3; J gene: TRBJ2-1; clone size: few; D gene: -; CDR3 DNA: TGTGCCAGCAGCATCGACTCCAGCTCCTACAATGAGCAGTTCTTC; CDR3 protein: CASSIDSSSYNEQFF
V gene: TRBV27; J gene: TRBJ2-5; clone size: -; D gene: TRBD1; CDR3 DNA: TGTGCCAGCAGTTTCGGGACAGGGCCCCAAGAGACCCAGTACTTC; CDR3 protein: CASSFGTGPQETQYF
V gene: TRBV28; J gene: TRBJ2-4; clone size: -; D gene: -; CDR3 DNA: TGTGCCAGCACGGTCCCACGAGAAAACATTCAGTACTTC; CDR3 protein: CASTVPRENIQYF
V gene: TRBV28; J gene: TRBJ2-7; clone size: -; D gene: -; CDR3 DNA: TGTGCCAGCAGTTTCACAAGCTCCTACGAGCAGTACTTC; CDR3 protein: CASSFTSSYEQYF
V gene: TRBV5-6; J gene: TRBJ2-5; clone size: -; D gene: TRBD1; CDR3 DNA: TGTGCCAGCGGCTTAGGGACAGGGAGAGAGACCCAGTACTTC; CDR3 protein: CASGLGTGRETQYF
V gene: TRBV5-1; J gene: TRBJ1-2; clone size: few; D gene: -; CDR3 DNA: TGCGCCAGCAGCTTGGAAGGAGGGACTAACTATGGCTACACCTTC; CDR3 protein: CASSLEGGTNYGYTF
V gene: TRBV13; J gene: TRBJ1-4; clone size: -; D gene: -; CDR3 DNA: TGTGCCAGCAGCCTGGGATGGGGACAATCTAATGAAAAACTGTTTTTT; CDR3 protein: CASSLGWGQSNEKLFF
V gene: TRBV7-2; J gene: TRBJ1-1; clone size: -; D gene: -; CDR3 DNA: TGTGCCAGCAGCTTTAACCCACAGGGAAACACTGAAGCTTTCTTT; CDR3 protein: CASSFNPQGNTEAFF
V gene: TRBV20-1; J gene: TRBJ2-7; clone size: -; D gene: -; CDR3 DNA: TGCAGTGTCGAGCGGGTCTACGAGCAGTACTTC; CDR3 protein: CSVERVYEQYF
V gene: TRBV14; J gene: TRBJ1-2; clone size: -; D gene: -; CDR3 DNA: TGTGCCAGCAGCCCGGGTCATGGGGGCTTTGGTGGCTACACCTTC; CDR3 protein: CASSPGHGGFGGYTF
V gene: TRBV9; J gene: TRBJ2-3; clone size: -; D gene: -; CDR3 DNA: TGTGCCAGCGCCAGGGGGGGATTCACAGATACGCAGTATTTT; CDR3 protein: CASARGGFTDTQYF
V gene: TRBV4-3; J gene: TRBJ2-7; clone size: -; D gene: -; CDR3 DNA: TGCGCCAGCACCTCACAGGGGCGGGACAGCTCCTACGAGCAGTACTTC; CDR3 protein: CASTSQGRDSSYEQYF
V gene: TRBV4-3; J gene: TRBJ1-1; clone size: -; D gene: -; CDR3 DNA: TGCGCCAGCAGCCAAGGACACTTGAACACTGAAGCTTTCTTT; CDR3 protein: CASSQGHLNTEAFF
V gene: TRBV5-4; J gene: TRBJ2-1; clone size: few; D gene: TRBD2; CDR3 DNA: TGTGCCAGCAGTCGTCAACTAGCGGGGGGCTACAATGAGCAGTTCTTC; CDR3 protein: CASSRQLAGGYNEQFF
V gene: TRBV5-1; J gene: TRBJ2-1; clone size: few; D gene: TRBD2; CDR3 DNA: TGCGCCAGCAGCCCTATAGCGGGAGGTATGGGTGAGCAGTTCTTC; CDR3 protein: CASSPIAGGMGEQFF
V gene: TRBV5-6; J gene: TRBJ1-4; clone size: -; D gene: TRBD1; CDR3 DNA: TGTGCCAGCAGCAGGGACAGGGGCCTAACTAATGAAAAACTGTTTTTT; CDR3 protein: CASSRDRGLTNEKLFF
V gene: TRBV9; J gene: TRBJ2-1; clone size: few; D gene: TRBD2; CDR3 DNA: TGTGCCAGCAGCACCCAGCGGGAGGCCTACAATGAGCAGTTCTTC; CDR3 protein: CASSTQREAYNEQFF
V gene: TRBV9; J gene: TRBJ1-2; clone size: -; D gene: TRBD1; CDR3 DNA: TGTGCCAGCAGCGCAGACCCGGGACAGGGCTATGGCTACACCTTC; CDR3 protein: CASSADPGQGYGYTF
V gene: TRBV15; J gene: TRBJ2-2; clone size: few; D gene: TRBD2; CDR3 DNA: TGTGCCACCAGTACTAGCGTCGCCGGGGAGCTGTTTTTT; CDR3 protein: CATSTSVAGELFF
V gene: TRBV7-9; J gene: TRBJ2-2; clone size: -; D gene: -; CDR3 DNA: TGTGCCAGCAGCCCCTTAGGGGGGGAGCTGTTTTTT; CDR3 protein: CASSPLGGELFF
V gene: TRBV6-5; J gene: TRBJ2-7; clone size: -; D gene: -; CDR3 DNA: TGTGCCAGCAGGACCCTTAAGGGGACCTACGAGCAGTACTTC; CDR3 protein: CASRTLKGTYEQYF
V gene: TRBV7-2; J gene: TRBJ1-3; clone size: few; D gene: -; CDR3 DNA: TGTGCCAGCACGACCGGAGGTGGAAACACCATATATTTT; CDR3 protein: CASTTGGGNTIYF
V gene: TRBV4-3; J gene: TRBJ2-1; clone size: few; D gene: TRBD2; CDR3 DNA: TGCGCCAGCAGCCAAGAAGGACTAGGAGGCAATGAGCAGTTCTTC; CDR3 protein: CASSQEGLGGNEQFF
V gene: TRBV28; J gene: TRBJ2-1; clone size: few; D gene: -; CDR3 DNA: TGTGCCAGCAGACACCCTTACAATGAGCAGTTCTTC; CDR3 protein: CASRHPYNEQFF
V gene: TRBV18; J gene: TRBJ2-5; clone size: -; D gene: -; CDR3 DNA: TGTGCCAGCTCTACAGGGACTCAAGAGACCCAGTACTTC; CDR3 protein: CASSTGTQETQYF
V gene: TRBV4-1; J gene: TRBJ2-5; clone size: once; D gene: TRBD1; CDR3 DNA: TGCGCCAGCAGCCTGACAGACAGGGGGCTCGGGGAGACCCAGTACTTC; CDR3 protein: CASSLTDRGLGETQYF
V gene: TRBV2; J gene: TRBJ2-1; clone size: -; D gene: -; CDR3 DNA: TGTGCCAGCAGTGAACAGAATAGCCAAGAGGTGTCCTACAATGAGCAGTTCTTC; CDR3 protein: CASSEQNSQEVSYNEQFF
V gene: TRBV6-4; J gene: TRBJ2-1; clone size: -; D gene: -; CDR3 DNA: TGTGCCAGCAGTCCCTTCCTTAACGGTGAGCAGTTCTTC; CDR3 protein: CASSPFLNGEQFF
V gene: TRBV5-4; J gene: TRBJ2-3; clone size: few; D gene: -; CDR3 DNA: TGTGCCAGCAGCTTGGGACTAGGTGCAGATACGCAGTATTTT; CDR3 protein: CASSLGLGADTQYF
V gene: TRBV10-3; J gene: TRBJ2-7; clone size: -; D gene: -; CDR3 DNA: TGTGCCATCAGGGGCGGTACCTACGAGCAGTACTTC; CDR3 protein: CAIRGGTYEQYF
V gene: TRBV18; J gene: TRBJ2-1; clone size: few; D gene: TRBD2; CDR3 DNA: TGTGCCAGCTCACCATTTGATAGCGGGACCCCCAATGAGCAGTTCTTC; CDR3 protein: CASSPFDSGTPNEQFF
V gene: TRBV4-2; J gene: TRBJ2-3; clone size: -; D gene: -; CDR3 DNA: TGTGCCAGCAGTCTCAGGCACGGAAACACAGATACGCAGTATTTT; CDR3 protein: CASSLRHGNTDTQYF